These 12 T cell receptor beta chains originate from one sample sequenced in a study of cytomegalovirus exposure and HLA in healthy donors. The PCR used 60 Vbeta and 13 Jbeta primers. The table came from immunoSEQ multiplex PCR; TCRdb's copy has only in-frame clones and leaves some out. In the table there are 95,000 to 130,000 clones, 50% to 70% of which are singletons. Sequencing input: PBMCs. These receptors all come from a woman aged 40 to 49 in good health and CMV-seropositive.

The chain links TRBV13 to TRBJ1-6; TRBD1 matches at 8 bases. The V gene's germline CDR1 is PRHDT and CDR2 FYEKMQ (reference sequence). The length of the CDR3 is 15 residues. The V segment lost 4 bases and the J segment 7 bases; nucleotides outside the gene matches: 6. DNA for the CDR3: TGTGCCAGCAGCTCCTCCGACAGGGGCAATTCACCCCTCCACTTT. Translating it yields CASSSSDRGNSPLHF.

This clone was observed once. This sequence joins TRBV4-2 and TRBJ1-5, with D tentatively TRBD1 (6 bases). The CDR3 is made up of 15 amino acids. The V end was cut by 1 base, the J end by 2 bases, with 9 bases between. Per the germline V gene, CDR1 is LGHNA and CDR2 is YNFKEQ. In DNA form, the CDR3 reads TGTGCCAGCAGCCAAGGACAGGTCCGCAATCAGCCCCAGCATTTT. This sequence encodes CASSQGQVRNQPQHF.

The V call is TRBV18, the J call TRBJ2-7; TRBD2 matches 13 bases. The CDR3 spans 19 residues. Germline V gene lookup returns CDR1 KGHSH and CDR2 LQKENI. J lost 3 bases, V lost 3 bases, and 14 bases had no gene match. DNA for the CDR3: TGTGCCAGCTCACCGTATCCTACTAGCGGGAGGGCCGCCGGCTACGAGCAGTACTTC. Amino acid sequence: CASSPYPTSGRAAGYEQYF.

This chain links TRBV7-3 with TRBJ2-7, with 7 positions matching TRBD2. The junction had 5 bases not matched to a gene; V was cut back by 3 bases and J by 3 bases. The germline V gene has CDR1 SGHTA and CDR2 FQGTGA. The CDR3 runs 14 residues. The CDR3, as DNA: TGTGCCAGCAGCTTCGGCGGGAGTGACTACGAGCAGTACTTC. Its protein is CASSFGGSDYEQYF.

The chain carries TRBV19 and TRBJ2-1; D uncertain. The CDR3 is made up of 12 amino acids. Germline CDR1 reads LNHDA; CDR2 reads SQIVND (reference sequence). The ends were cut back, 6 bases at V and 7 bases at J, with 10 bases in the middle. The DNA for the CDR3 is TGTGCCAGTAGCCTAGGATGGAATGAGCAGTTCTTC. The encoded protein is CASSLGWNEQFF. The full variable domain, rest sourced from reference TRBV19 and TRBJ2-1, is DGGITQSPKYLFRKEGQNVTLSCEQNLNHDAMYWYRQDPGQGLRLIYYSQIVNDFQKGDIAEGYSVSREKKESFPLTVTSAQKNPTAFYLCASSLGWNEQFFGPGTRLTVL.

This rearrangement joins TRBV13 to TRBJ2-1; the match to TRBD2 covers 7 bases. Germline-derived CDR1 and CDR2 are PRHDT and FYEKMQ (reference sequence). The length of the CDR3 is 18 residues. V shed 4 bases, J shed 0 bases, and the junction held 12 bases outside the gene matches. This CDR3 reads CASSSHSRLAVSYNEQFF. CDR3 in DNA: TGTGCCAGCAGCTCCCATTCTAGGCTAGCGGTCTCCTACAATGAGCAGTTCTTC.

J is TRBJ1-2 and V is TRBV27; D ambiguous. Trimming stripped 4 bases from V and 7 bases from J, with 13 bases between. This CDR3 comprises 13 residues. Germline assignment: CDR1 MNHEY and CDR2 SMNVEV (reference sequence). Here the CDR3 reads CASSSTLSGGYTF. CDR3 bases: TGTGCCAGCAGTTCTACCCTCTCCGGTGGCTACACCTTC.

CDR3 coding DNA: TGCGCCAGCAGCCAATGGACTAGCGGGACCCCAAAGTACAATGAGCAGTTCTTC. Amino acids: CASSQWTSGTPKYNEQFF. The chain couples TRBV4-1 to TRBJ2-1; 12 bases map to TRBD2. Germline CDR1 MGHRA, CDR2 YSYEKL. The CDR3 length is 18 residues. The trim removed 2 bases at V and 4 bases at J, leaving 9 bases unmatched.

The chain carries TRBV28 and TRBJ1-2; possibly TRBD1 for D (6 bases). There are 13 residues in the CDR3. With 6 bases removed from V and 7 bases from J, the gap between germline ends came to 15 bases. Germline lookup yields CDR1 MDHEN and CDR2 SYDVKM. The CDR3 coding sequence is TGTGCCAGCAGGGGGCGGGGGCTGAGTGGCTACACCTTC. Encoded protein: CASRGRGLSGYTF.

The CDR3 here is CSVFQGEKLFF. CDR3 DNA: TGCAGTGTTTTTCAGGGCGAAAAACTGTTTTTT. The chain recombines TRBV20-1 with TRBJ1-4; D possibly corresponds to TRBD1 (5 bases). The germline V gene has CDR1 DFQATT and CDR2 SNEGSKA (reference sequence). CDR3 length equals 11 residues. Trimming stripped 7 bases from V and 8 bases from J, with 11 bases between.

This chain joins TRBV5-6 and TRBJ2-3; 13 nucleotides agree with TRBD2. Germline CDR1 SGHDT, CDR2 YYEEEE. The CDR3 spans 17 residues. The V and J ends lost 0 bases and 3 bases, in that order; junction bases with no gene match: 4. The DNA of the CDR3 is TGTGCCAGCAGCTTGGAAAGGACTAGCGGGAGAACAGATACGCAGTATTTT. Translating gives CASSLERTSGRTDTQYF.

The chain recombines TRBV27 with TRBJ1-1; 11 bases align to TRBD1. In germline, CDR1 is MNHEY, CDR2 SMNVEV (reference sequence). The trim removed 8 bases at V and 0 bases at J, leaving 5 bases unmatched. This CDR3 comprises 15 residues. The CDR3 DNA reads TGTGCCAGCTCTTGGACAGGGGGCATGAACACTGAAGCTTTCTTT. Translating gives CASSWTGGMNTEAFF.